This entry lists 22 T cell receptor beta chains sequenced from one sample in a study of CD8+CD57+ T cells in acquired aplastic anemia. Only patients with CD8+CD57+ cell expansion on flow cytometry were chosen for sequencing. The study profiled TCR beta VDJ and CDR3 using genomic DNA as template. TCRdb fed the reads into MiXCR, producing one record per CDR3 protein. The table lists hundreds of thousands of distinct CDR3 sequences, approximately 32% of them singletons, with under 0.95% in the top ten. Sample: sorted CD4+, CD8+, or CD8+CD57+ T cells (not recorded which) from PBMCs. The receptors originated from a human donor with aplastic anemia.

Note on this clonotype: This sequence may be a read error, since a much larger clone differs from it by one base. The V call is TRBV2, the J call TRBJ2-7, with 9 bases lining up with TRBD2. CDR3 size: 13 residues. The germline V gene has CDR1 SNHLY and CDR2 FYNNEI. Losses at the gene ends were 6 bases for V and 7 bases for J; bases not matched to a gene: 7. CDR3 amino acids: CASRRGGYNEQYF. Written as DNA, the CDR3 is TGTGCCAGCAGGCGGGGGGGCTACAATGAGCAGTACTTC.

In this sample, this clonotype turned up a few times. The chain carries TRBV14 and TRBJ2-4; D might be TRBD1 (6 bases). The germline gives CDR1 SGHDN, CDR2 FVKESK. The CDR3 is 15 residues long. Trimming took off 3 bases at V and 7 bases at J, with 16 bases between the two ends. CDR3 loop: CASSHGIRDTNIQYF. Written as DNA, the CDR3 is TGTGCCAGCAGCCATGGTATCCGGGACACCAACATTCAGTACTTC.

This clonotype was counted at least ten times. The V and J genes are TRBV6-1 and TRBJ1-5; TRBD1 aligns across 8 bases. Unmatched junction bases numbered 6, after V lost 5 bases and J lost 3 bases. This CDR3 is built from 15 residues. Germline V lookup: CDR1 MNHNS, CDR2 SASEGT. The CDR3 sequence: CASSRGTGNNQPQHF. The CDR3 DNA sequence: TGTGCCAGCAGTCGCGGGACAGGCAACAATCAGCCCCAGCATTTT.

This clonotype has ten or more counts. The rearrangement links TRBV15 to TRBJ2-7, with D tentatively TRBD2 (6 bases). V was clipped by 0 bases and J by 4 bases, with 16 bases between them. Germline lookup yields CDR1 LNHNV and CDR2 YYDKDF (reference sequence). This CDR3 is 16 amino acids long. The CDR3 region is CATSRDRRVLKYEQYF. The DNA of the CDR3 is TGTGCCACCAGCAGAGATCGGAGGGTTCTTAAGTACGAGCAGTACTTC.

This chain uses TRBV15 with TRBJ2-2, with TRBD1 matching 7 bases. Losses at the gene ends were 3 bases for V and 8 bases for J; bases not matched to a gene: 9. The CDR3 spans 15 residues. Per the germline V gene, CDR1 is LNHNV and CDR2 is YYDKDF (reference sequence). CDR3 coding DNA: TGTGCCACCAGCAGGGGCAGCAGGGGGACGGGGGAGCTGTTTTTT. Its protein is CATSRGSRGTGELFF.

The gene calls are TRBV4-3 and TRBJ2-5, with 11 bases aligning to TRBD1. V lost 0 bases, J lost 5 bases, and 2 bases stayed unmatched. CDR1 LGHNA and CDR2 YSLEER come from the germline V gene. The length of the CDR3 is 15 residues. Written as DNA, the CDR3 is TGCGCCAGCAGCCAAGATTGGACAGGGGGCGAGACCCAGTACTTC. It translates to CASSQDWTGGETQYF.

The rearrangement links TRBV5-8 to TRBJ1-6, with D possibly TRBD1 on 5 matching bases. The germline V and J ends were trimmed by 4 bases and 11 bases, with 13 bases remaining between them. The CDR3 has 13 residues. Germline CDR1 is SGHTS and CDR2 is YDEGEE. The CDR3 sequence: CASSGSREAPLHF. The CDR3 coding sequence is TGTGCCAGCAGCGGAAGCAGGGAGGCACCCCTCCACTTT.

This clonotype showed up just a few times. V gene TRBV5-1 combines with J gene TRBJ2-4; 8 nucleotides align to TRBD1. The length of the CDR3 is 15 residues. The ends lost 1 base at V and 10 bases at J; junction bases unmatched: 10. The germline gives CDR1 SGHRS, CDR2 YFSETQ. DNA of the CDR3: TGCGCCAGCAGCTTGTACGCGACAGGGGTTGGTATTCAGTACTTC. Translating gives CASSLYATGVGIQYF.

J is TRBJ2-3 and V is TRBV2; no clear D. Germline CDR1 SNHLY, CDR2 FYNNEI. The CDR3 totals 13 residues. The germline V and J ends were trimmed by 2 bases and 0 bases, with 3 bases remaining between them. CDR3 nucleotides: TGTGCCAGCAGTGAACCGAGCACAGATACGCAGTATTTT. This translates into CASSEPSTDTQYF.

This clonotype appeared many times. The chain combines TRBV20-1 with TRBJ2-7, with D perhaps matching TRBD1 (6 bases). V lost 2 bases to trimming and J lost 0 bases, with 8 bases between them. CDR3 length: 13 amino acids. In germline, CDR1 is DFQATT, CDR2 SNEGSKA (reference sequence). CDR3 DNA: TGCAGTGCTAGACAGGGGTACTCCTACGAGCAGTACTTC. As protein: CSARQGYSYEQYF.

The chain carries TRBV29-1 and TRBJ2-7, with a possible D match to TRBD2 (5 bases). V shed 0 bases and J shed 1 base, with 13 bases lying between them. This CDR3 region has 15 residues. CDR1 is SQVTM, CDR2 ANQGSEA, per germline. DNA for the CDR3: TGCAGCGTTGAAGAGGGTCGGGGAAAGTCCTACGAGCAGTACTTC. It yields the protein CSVEEGRGKSYEQYF.

This clonotype was detected a few times. The chain recombines TRBV27 with TRBJ2-7; a weak D match, TRBD1 (5 bases). Germline CDR1 and CDR2: MNHEY and SMNVEV (reference sequence). Between the trimmed V and J ends, which lost 3 bases and 5 bases, there was a span of 14 bases. The CDR3 runs to 14 residues. The CDR3 DNA follows: TGTGCCAGCAGTTTTACGAGACAGTCGAACGAGCAGTACTTC. Translation: CASSFTRQSNEQYF.

V and J are TRBV20-1 and TRBJ2-7, with D possibly called TRBD1 or TRBD2 (5 bases each). Deletions cut 3 bases from V and 2 bases from J, with 20 bases between. CDR3 length equals 16 residues. CDR1 and CDR2 from the germline V gene are DFQATT and SNEGSKA (reference sequence). CDR3 amino acids: CSARNPGSGPTYEQYF. CDR3 in DNA: TGCAGTGCTAGGAACCCAGGGAGCGGACCAACCTACGAGCAGTACTTC.

This clonotype was seen repeatedly, ten times or more. The chain recombines TRBV20-1 with TRBJ1-5, with TRBD1 as a possible D gene (6 bases). Trimming left V 3 bases short and J 0 bases short, with 9 bases between. CDR1 is DFQATT, CDR2 SNEGSKA, per germline (reference sequence). This CDR3 contains 14 residues. CDR3 in DNA: TGCAGTGCTAGGGACAGCTTTAGCAATCAGCCCCAGCATTTT. This sequence encodes CSARDSFSNQPQHF.

The gene calls are TRBV7-2 and TRBJ2-7; the match to TRBD1 covers 10 bases. The germline V gene encodes CDR1 SGHTA and CDR2 FQGNSA. The CDR3 totals 15 residues. Unmatched junction bases numbered 9, after V lost 5 bases and J lost 5 bases. The CDR3 spells CASSTGQGPGDEQYF. In nucleotides, the CDR3 is TGTGCCAGCAGCACGGGACAGGGGCCGGGGGACGAGCAGTACTTC.

This clonotype was seen a few times. The V and J genes are TRBV9 and TRBJ2-2; D possibly matches TRBD1 or TRBD2 (5 bases each). Germline values: CDR1 SGDLS, CDR2 YYNGEE. Deletions cut 4 bases from V and 2 bases from J, with 15 bases between. This CDR3 is built from 16 residues. CDR3 DNA: TGTGCCAGCAGCTTCTCCGGGGCAACCAACACCGGGGAGCTGTTTTTT. This encodes CASSFSGATNTGELFF.

In regard to this clonotype: This may come from a read error, since a much larger clone is one base off. This rearrangement joins TRBV9 to TRBJ2-1, with 14 bases that match TRBD2. CDR3 length: 17 amino acids. Germline lookup yields CDR1 SGDLS and CDR2 YYNGEE. The chain's CDR3 is CAGSVAPTSGGAHEQFF. The CDR3, as DNA: TGTGCCGGCAGCGTAGCACCGACTAGCGGGGGGGCCCATGAGCAGTTCTTC.

About this clonotype: A much larger clone differs by one base, so this may be a read error. This chain uses TRBV20-1 with TRBJ2-3; no clear D. The J call is in doubt because the DNA end fits TRBJ1-5 better. Germline CDR1 and CDR2: DFQATT and SNEGSKA (reference sequence). The CDR3 is made up of 10 amino acids. The chain's CDR3 is CSARLDTQHF. The CDR3 nucleotides read TGCAGTGCTAGGTTAGATACGCAGCATTTT.

The V gene is TRBV7-3, the J gene TRBJ1-6, with 7 bases that match TRBD1. Trimming took 11 bases from V and 4 from J; bases not matched to a gene: 5. Germline V lookup: CDR1 SGHTA, CDR2 FQGTGA. This CDR3 is built from 13 residues. The CDR3 region is CAWGTAYNSPLHF. CDR3 sequence (DNA): TGTGCCTGGGGGACAGCATATAATTCACCCCTCCACTTT. Combining the CDR3 with reference TRBV7-3 and TRBJ1-6 gives the whole variable domain GAGVSQTPSNKVTEKGKYVELRCDPISGHTALYWYRQSLGQGPEFLIYFQGTGAADDSGLPNDRFFAVRPEGSVSTLKIQRTERGDSAVYLCAWGTAYNSPLHFGNGTRLTVT.

This chain uses TRBV7-6 with TRBJ1-5; D is perhaps TRBD1 (6 bases). The CDR3 contains 15 residues. CDR1 is SGHVS and CDR2 is FNYEAQ in the germline V gene. V lost 1 base and J lost 6, with 13 bases in between. DNA of the CDR3: TGTGCCAGCAGCTTAGAACAGGGTAAAGGTCAGCCCCAGCATTTT. This translates into CASSLEQGKGQPQHF.

This clonotype was observed a few times. CDR3 loop: CASSQERVGGQTQYF. In DNA form, the CDR3 reads TGCGCCAGCAGCCAAGAGAGGGTGGGGGGGCAGACCCAGTACTTC. The genes are TRBV4-3 and TRBJ2-5; D is possibly TRBD2 (7 bases). This CDR3 is built from 15 residues. V was pared by 0 bases and J by 6 bases, with 14 bases between. The germline V gene encodes CDR1 LGHNA and CDR2 YSLEER.

The J gene is TRBJ1-2, the V gene TRBV5-4, with 10 bases aligning to TRBD1. CDR1 SGHNT and CDR2 YYREEE come from the germline V gene (reference sequence). The CDR3 has 15 amino acids. With 7 bases clipped from V and 4 bases from J, the junction kept 10 bases outside the gene matches. CDR3 region: CASGTGEVPGYGYTF. The CDR3 region has the DNA TGTGCCAGCGGGACAGGGGAAGTACCAGGCTATGGCTACACCTTC.